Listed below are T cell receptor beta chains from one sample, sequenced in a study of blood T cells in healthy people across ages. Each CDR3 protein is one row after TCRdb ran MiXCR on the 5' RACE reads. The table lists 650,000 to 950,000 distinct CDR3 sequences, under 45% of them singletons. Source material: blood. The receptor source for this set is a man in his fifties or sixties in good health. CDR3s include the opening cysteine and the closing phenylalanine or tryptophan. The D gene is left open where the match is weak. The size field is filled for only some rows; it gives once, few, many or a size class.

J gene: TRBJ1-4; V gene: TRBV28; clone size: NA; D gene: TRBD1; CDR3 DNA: TGTGCCAGCAGGGGACAGGGGGAAAAACTGTTTTTT; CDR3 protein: CASRGQGEKLFF
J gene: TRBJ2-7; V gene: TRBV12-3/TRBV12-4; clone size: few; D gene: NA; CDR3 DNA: TGTGCCAGCAGTTTAATCTCGGGCGAGCAGTACTTC; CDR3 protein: CASSLISGEQYF
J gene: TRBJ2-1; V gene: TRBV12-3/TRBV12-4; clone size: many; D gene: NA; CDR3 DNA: TGTGCCAGCAGTTTATTGGGCCTGGACTACAATGAGCAGTTCTTC; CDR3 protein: CASSLLGLDYNEQFF
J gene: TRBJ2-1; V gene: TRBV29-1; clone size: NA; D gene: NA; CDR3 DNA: TGCAGCGTTGAGAGCGAGGGGACCGATGAGCAGTTCTTC; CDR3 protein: CSVESEGTDEQFF
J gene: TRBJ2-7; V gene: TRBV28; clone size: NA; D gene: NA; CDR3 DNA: TGTGCCAGCAGTTTAGACGGGGGGCGAACCTACGAGCAGTACTTC; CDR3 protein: CASSLDGGRTYEQYF
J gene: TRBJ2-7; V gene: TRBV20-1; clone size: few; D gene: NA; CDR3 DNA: TGCAGTGCGCCTGGACCCGCCTACGAGCAGTACTTC; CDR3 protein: CSAPGPAYEQYF
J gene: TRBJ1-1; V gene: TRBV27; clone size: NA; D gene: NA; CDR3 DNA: TGTGCCATCAGATACGGACAGAACCATCGTAGGAAAGCTTTCTTT; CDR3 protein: CAIRYGQNHRRKAFF
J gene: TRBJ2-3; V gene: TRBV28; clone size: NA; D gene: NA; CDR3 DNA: TGTGCCAGCAGTATCCTGACGGGTAGCACAGATACGCAGTATTTT; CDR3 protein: CASSILTGSTDTQYF
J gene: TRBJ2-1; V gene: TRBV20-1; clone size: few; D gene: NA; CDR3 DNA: TGCAGTGCTAGAGAACAGGTCTCCTACAATGAGCAGTTCTTC; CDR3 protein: CSAREQVSYNEQFF
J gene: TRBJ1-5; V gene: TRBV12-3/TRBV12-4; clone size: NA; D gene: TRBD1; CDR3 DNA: TGTGCCAGCAACCCGGGACAGGGGCGGAATCAGCCCCAGCATTTT; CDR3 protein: CASNPGQGRNQPQHF
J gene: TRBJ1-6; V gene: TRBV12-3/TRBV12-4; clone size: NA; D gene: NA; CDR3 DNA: TGTGCCAGCAGCCCGTTCATTACCGGGTCACCCCTCCACTTT; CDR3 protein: CASSPFITGSPLHF
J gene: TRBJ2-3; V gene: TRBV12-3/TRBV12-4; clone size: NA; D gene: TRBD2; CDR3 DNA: TGTGCCAGCAGTCCGCTAGCGGGGGGGGGCACAGATACGCAGTATTTT; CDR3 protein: CASSPLAGGGTDTQYF
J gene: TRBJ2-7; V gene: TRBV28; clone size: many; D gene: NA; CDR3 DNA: TGTGCCAGCAGTTTTCGAGCCTACGAGCAGTACTTC; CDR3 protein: CASSFRAYEQYF
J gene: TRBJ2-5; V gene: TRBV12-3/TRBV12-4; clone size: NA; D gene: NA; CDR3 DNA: TGTGCCAGCAGTTTAGCGGAGGGTAAAAACCAAGAGACCCAGTACTTC; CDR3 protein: CASSLAEGKNQETQYF
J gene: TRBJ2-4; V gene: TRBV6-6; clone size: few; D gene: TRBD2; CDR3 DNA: TGTGCCAGCACCCACGGGGGGGTTGTCAAAAACATTCAGTACTTC; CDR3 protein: CASTHGGVVKNIQYF
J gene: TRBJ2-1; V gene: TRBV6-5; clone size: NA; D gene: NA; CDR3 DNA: TGTGCCAGCAGTTTTAGGCTAGACTACAATGAGCAGTTCTTC; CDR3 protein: CASSFRLDYNEQFF
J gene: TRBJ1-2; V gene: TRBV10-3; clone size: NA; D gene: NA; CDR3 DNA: TGTGCCATCAATGAGTTTCCACCGGGGGACGGCTACACCTTC; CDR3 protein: CAINEFPPGDGYTF
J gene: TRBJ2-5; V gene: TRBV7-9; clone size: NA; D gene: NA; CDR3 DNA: TGTGCCAGCAGCTTAGGGCCTAATGGGGAGACCCAGTACTTC; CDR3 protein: CASSLGPNGETQYF
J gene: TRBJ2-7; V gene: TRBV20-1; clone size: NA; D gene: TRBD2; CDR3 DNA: TGCAGTGCTACTAGCGGGGGGCCCGGAGAGTTTTACGAGCAGTACTTC; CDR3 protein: CSATSGGPGEFYEQYF
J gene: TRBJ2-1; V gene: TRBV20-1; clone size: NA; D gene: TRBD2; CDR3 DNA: TGCAGTGTGGCTAGCGGGGGGGCCGAGCAGTTCTTC; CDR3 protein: CSVASGGAEQFF
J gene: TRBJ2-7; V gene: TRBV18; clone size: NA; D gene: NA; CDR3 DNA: TGTGCCAGCTCACCACCATCAGGGGATAACGAGCAGTACTTC; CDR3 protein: CASSPPSGDNEQYF
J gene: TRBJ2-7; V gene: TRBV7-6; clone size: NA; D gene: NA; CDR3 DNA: TGTGCCAGCAGCCTCGGCGGGGGCTTCCTGGCCTACGAGCAGTACTTC; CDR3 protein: CASSLGGGFLAYEQYF
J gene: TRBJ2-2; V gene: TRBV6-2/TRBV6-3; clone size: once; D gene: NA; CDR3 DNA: TGTGCCAGCAGTTATTCGGGTCTTTGGACCGGGGAGCTGTTTTTT; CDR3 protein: CASSYSGLWTGELFF
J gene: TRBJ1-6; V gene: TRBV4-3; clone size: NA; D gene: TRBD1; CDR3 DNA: TGCGCCAGCAGCCAAGAGGGGTGGACAGGTTATAATTCACCCCTCCACTTT; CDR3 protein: CASSQEGWTGYNSPLHF
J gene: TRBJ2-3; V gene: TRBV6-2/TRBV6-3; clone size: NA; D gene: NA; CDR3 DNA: TGTGCCAGCAGTTACGGCAAAACTAGCACAGATACGCAGTATTTT; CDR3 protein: CASSYGKTSTDTQYF
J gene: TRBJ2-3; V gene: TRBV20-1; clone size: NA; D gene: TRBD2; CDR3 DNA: TGCAGTGCATGGACTAGCGGGGTTCAGGATACGCAGTATTTT; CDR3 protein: CSAWTSGVQDTQYF
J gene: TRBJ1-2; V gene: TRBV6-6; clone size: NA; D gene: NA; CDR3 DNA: TGTGCCAGCAGTCACCAAGCCTCCGGGACCGAAACTTATGGCTACACCTTC; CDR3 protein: CASSHQASGTETYGYTF
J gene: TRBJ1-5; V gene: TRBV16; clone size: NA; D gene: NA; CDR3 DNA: TGTGCCAGCAGCCAATTCGGCCAGCCTAATCAGCCCCAGCATTTT; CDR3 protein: CASSQFGQPNQPQHF
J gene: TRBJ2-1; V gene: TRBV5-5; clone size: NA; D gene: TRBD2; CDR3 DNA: TGTGCCAGCAGCACGCTAGCGGGGGAGTACAATGAGCAGTTCTTC; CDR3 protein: CASSTLAGEYNEQFF
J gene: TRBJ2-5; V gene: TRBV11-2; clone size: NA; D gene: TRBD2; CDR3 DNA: TGTGCCAGCAGCTTAGTTACGGGAGGGGGAGGTCAAGAGACCCAGTACTTC; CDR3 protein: CASSLVTGGGGQETQYF
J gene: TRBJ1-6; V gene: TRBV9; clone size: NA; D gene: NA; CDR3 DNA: TGTGCCAGCAGCCCCCAATATAATTCACCCCTCCACTTT; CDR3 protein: CASSPQYNSPLHF
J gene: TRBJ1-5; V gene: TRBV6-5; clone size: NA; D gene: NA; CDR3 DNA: TGTGCCACCGGCCCGACACCTAATCAGCCCCAGCATTTT; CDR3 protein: CATGPTPNQPQHF
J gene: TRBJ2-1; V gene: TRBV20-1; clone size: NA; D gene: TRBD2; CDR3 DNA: TGCAGTGCTAGGGTAGCGGGGGGCAACAATGAGCAGTTCTTC; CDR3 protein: CSARVAGGNNEQFF